Listed below are T cell receptor beta chains from one sample, sequenced in a study of shared clonotypes between healthy human individuals. TCRdb keeps only in-frame clones here, not all; method: immunoSEQ multiplex PCR. Among roughly 480,000 clones listed, less than 80% were seen once. Source material: PBMCs. These receptor sequences come from a woman aged 40 to 50 in good health. Some clones in this sample may be carry-over from other donors' samples. The CDR3 runs from the conserved cysteine through the conserved F or W. The order of the fields is J gene, V gene, clone size, D gene, CDR3 DNA, CDR3 protein. The D gene is left open where the match is weak. Where a row states a size, it is once, few, many or the class of an expanded clone; other rows omit it.

>TRBJ1-5|TRBV19|many|TRBD1
TGTGCCAGTAGTGTCCGGACAGGGGGCAATCAGCCCCAGCATTTT
CASSVRTGGNQPQHF
>TRBJ2-7|TRBV28|NA|NA
TGTGCCAGCAGTGGCGCCTACGAGCAGTACTTC
CASSGAYEQYF
>TRBJ2-7|TRBV2|NA|NA
TGTGCCAGCAGTGAAGCGCTTCTAGCGTTCTCCTACGAGCAGTACTTC
CASSEALLAFSYEQYF
>TRBJ2-7|TRBV5-6|few|NA
TGTGCCAGCAGCCACCCAGCAGCGGGCGAGCAGTACTTC
CASSHPAAGEQYF
>TRBJ1-1|TRBV7-9|NA|TRBD1
TGTGCCAGCAGCTTAGATCCCAGGACAGGGTTGACGGAGGCTTTCTTT
CASSLDPRTGLTEAFF
>TRBJ1-4|TRBV25-1|NA|NA
TGTGCCAGCAGTGGGACCGCGACAGCAATGGAAAAACTGTTTTTT
CASSGTATAMEKLFF
>TRBJ2-4|TRBV5-1|NA|TRBD2
TGCGCCAGCAGCTTGGGGACTAGCGGGAGTAGGGCCAAAAACATTCAGTACTTC
CASSLGTSGSRAKNIQYF
>TRBJ2-7|TRBV28|NA|NA
TGTGCCAGCAGTTTGGGGGGACCCTACGAGCAGTACTTC
CASSLGGPYEQYF
>TRBJ2-1|TRBV18|NA|NA
TGTGCCAGCTCAAGAACGGGCAGCTCCTACAATGAGCAGTTCTTC
CASSRTGSSYNEQFF
>TRBJ1-1|TRBV29-1|NA|NA
TGCAGCGTTCTCAAGGGACGGGAAGCTTTCTTT
CSVLKGREAFF
>TRBJ1-2|TRBV6-6|NA|NA
TGTGCCAGCAGCTCGCCAAACAAGAACTATGGCTACACCTTC
CASSSPNKNYGYTF
>TRBJ2-7|TRBV7-2|NA|NA
TGTGCCAGCAGCTTAAGTCTCGCATCCTACGAGCAGTACTTC
CASSLSLASYEQYF
>TRBJ2-4|TRBV5-1|NA|NA
TGCGCCAGCAGCTTGGAAGGGGCGCGAGGTCTAACAGGAGCCAAAAACATTCAGTACTTC
CASSLEGARGLTGAKNIQYF
>TRBJ2-1|TRBV7-3|NA|NA
TGTGCCAGCAGCTTAACCAGAGGGGTCAATGAGCAGTTCTTC
CASSLTRGVNEQFF
>TRBJ2-2|TRBV27|NA|TRBD2
TGTGCCAGCAGTACCACCGAGACTAGCGCGAACACCGGGGAGCTGTTTTTT
CASSTTETSANTGELFF
>TRBJ2-1|TRBV14|few|NA
TGTGCCAGCAGCCTTCCCGGGACCCCATACAATGAGCAGTTCTTC
CASSLPGTPYNEQFF
>TRBJ2-1|TRBV11-1|NA|TRBD1
TGTGCCAGCAGACCCCGGACAGGGACTGAGCAGTTCTTC
CASRPRTGTEQFF
>TRBJ1-2|TRBV5-8|NA|NA
TGTGCCAGCAGCTTCTTACAGGGCTATGGCTACACCTTC
CASSFLQGYGYTF
>TRBJ1-1|TRBV19|NA|TRBD1
TGTGCCAGTAGTCAAGACAGGGTTGAGGGTGAAGCTTTCTTT
CASSQDRVEGEAFF
>TRBJ1-5|TRBV19|NA|TRBD1
TGTGCCAGTATAGACAGGGGAAAGAATCAGCCCCAGCATTTT
CASIDRGKNQPQHF
>TRBJ2-1|TRBV7-3|NA|TRBD1
TGTGCCAGCAGCAGGGACAGGGCCATGGAGCAGTTCTTC
CASSRDRAMEQFF
>TRBJ2-5|TRBV2|NA|NA
TGTGCCAGCAGGGCACTGGTGGAGACCCAGTACTTC
CASRALVETQYF
>TRBJ1-5|TRBV30|NA|NA
TGTGCCTGGGCCCTAAGGGGCCGCTACAATCAGCCCCAGCATTTT
CAWALRGRYNQPQHF
>TRBJ2-1|TRBV5-3|NA|TRBD2
TGTGCCAGAAGCTTGACTAGCGGGAGGGTGAGCTCCTACAATGAGCAGTTCTTC
CARSLTSGRVSSYNEQFF
>TRBJ1-4|TRBV13|NA|TRBD1
TGTGCCAGCAGCCACGGGACAGGGTGGGAAAAACTGTTTTTT
CASSHGTGWEKLFF
>TRBJ1-2|TRBV18|NA|NA
TGTGCCAGCGAAAGGGACAACAACTATGGCTACACCTTC
CASERDNNYGYTF
>TRBJ1-4|TRBV28|NA|NA
TGTGCCAGCACCAGGACCTTAGGGGAAAAACTGTTTTTT
CASTRTLGEKLFF
>TRBJ1-2|TRBV5-6|NA|NA
TGTGCCAGCAGCTTGGCGGGCTTACCAGGTGGCTACACCTTC
CASSLAGLPGGYTF
>TRBJ2-1|TRBV9|NA|NA
TGTGCCAGCAGCGAGGGGCTAGCGCACTCCTACAATGAGCAGTTCTTC
CASSEGLAHSYNEQFF
>TRBJ1-1|TRBV11-2|NA|NA
TGTGCCACTGCCTCGGACAGACTGAACACTGAAGCTTTCTTT
CATASDRLNTEAFF
>TRBJ2-1|TRBV28|NA|TRBD2
TGTGCCAGCAGTCGGATCGGACTAGCGGGAGTCAATGAGCAGTTCTTC
CASSRIGLAGVNEQFF
>TRBJ2-2|TRBV7-2|NA|NA
TGTGCCAGCAGCTTAGGACTAACCGCGAACACCGGGGAGCTGTTTTTT
CASSLGLTANTGELFF
>TRBJ2-3|TRBV9|NA|TRBD2
TGTGCCAGCAGCCTCGGGGGGAGGGCCTCCATAGATACGCAGTATTTT
CASSLGGRASIDTQYF